The 19 T cell receptor beta chains given below trace back to one sample, sequenced in a study of T-cell memory formation after mild COVID-19. TCRdb reanalysed the 5' RACE reads using MiXCR and keeps one entry per CDR3 protein. Among 400,000 to 500,000 distinct CDR3 sequences listed, about a sixth were seen once. Sequencing was carried out using PBMCs or a T cell subset sorted from them (not recorded which). The receptors originated from a man aged 18 to 30 who had mild COVID-19 (a few samples of this study predate the infection). Cell type and time point are not known.

The table lists this clonotype with many counts. The rearrangement links TRBV24-1 to TRBJ1-2; 9 bases map to TRBD1. After removal of 5 bases from V and 4 bases from J, the junction contained 10 bases not matched to a gene. This CDR3 region has 16 residues. Germline CDR1 is KGHDR and CDR2 is SFDVKD. The DNA of the CDR3 is TGTGCCACCAGTGTCCACAGGGGGCGAAGCTTCTATGGCTACACCTTC. Translating gives CATSVHRGRSFYGYTF.

V usage is TRBV5-1 and J usage is TRBJ2-5; unclear D gene. Germline V lookup: CDR1 SGHRS, CDR2 YFSETQ. This CDR3 region has 15 residues. Trimming left V 0 bases short and J 1 base short, with 10 bases between. The CDR3 is CASSLGLRSQETQYF. The CDR3, as DNA: TGCGCCAGCAGCTTGGGATTAAGGAGCCAAGAGACCCAGTACTTC.

This clonotype showed up just a few times. The chain carries TRBV12-3 or TRBV12-4 and TRBJ2-7; 7 nucleotides agree with TRBD1. V lost 4 bases and J lost 12; bases outside the gene matches: 6. The CDR3 has 11 amino acids. This chain's CDR3 is CASSSRGTPYF. The CDR3 coding sequence is TGTGCCAGCAGTTCCAGGGGGACACCGTACTTC.

This clonotype occurred a few times. The chain couples TRBV5-1 to TRBJ1-2, with a tentative D call TRBD1 (5 bases). V lost 1 base to trimming and J lost 5 bases, with 27 bases between them. The CDR3 contains 19 residues. Germline V gene lookup returns CDR1 SGHRS and CDR2 YFSETQ. The CDR3 nucleotides are TGCGCCAGCAGCTTGATCAGTCTAGGGGACCGCACGTTTACTTATGGCTACACCTTC. It yields the protein CASSLISLGDRTFTYGYTF.

The chain has TRBV4-1 and TRBJ2-1; D ambiguous. The V end was cut by 4 bases, the J end by 5 bases, with 6 bases between. Looked up from germline, CDR1 is MGHRA and CDR2 is YSYEKL. This CDR3 has 12 amino acids. CDR3: CASSPNHNEQFF. For the CDR3, the DNA is TGCGCCAGCAGCCCCAATCACAATGAGCAGTTCTTC.

This clonotype has more than one count but fewer than ten. The V gene is TRBV5-1, the J gene TRBJ2-2; D call uncertain. The CDR3 spans 16 residues. V lost 2 bases and J 0 bases, leaving 11 bases between the germline ends. Germline CDR1 reads SGHRS; CDR2 reads YFSETQ. CDR3 nucleotide sequence: TGCGCCAGCAGCTTTCTGAACAGCCCGAACACCGGGGAGCTGTTTTTT. This sequence encodes CASSFLNSPNTGELFF.

This clonotype was recorded a few times. The CDR3 protein is CASSLDGTVSYEQYF. CDR3 nucleotides: TGCGCCAGCAGCTTGGATGGGACGGTCTCATACGAGCAGTACTTC. The rearrangement links TRBV5-1 to TRBJ2-7; D is possibly TRBD1 or TRBD2 (5 bases each). The CDR3 has 15 residues. CDR1 and CDR2 from the germline V gene are SGHRS and YFSETQ. The V end was cut by 0 bases, the J end by 4 bases, with 14 bases between.

The rearrangement uses TRBV4-3 and TRBJ2-2, with D perhaps TRBD2 (6 bases). V lost 4 bases and J lost 0, with 15 bases in between. CDR1 LGHNA and CDR2 YSLEER come from the germline V gene. The CDR3 sequence is 17 residues long. The chain's CDR3 is CASSPDGGYSNTGELFF. CDR3 in DNA: TGCGCCAGCAGCCCGGACGGGGGTTACTCGAACACCGGGGAGCTGTTTTTT.

This clonotype was seen a few times. The V and J genes are TRBV30 and TRBJ2-1; 9 bases line up with TRBD1. The CDR3 consists of 15 residues. CDR1 GTSNPN and CDR2 SVGIG come from the germline V gene (reference sequence). Trimming took 0 bases from V and 7 from J; bases not matched to a gene: 7. As DNA, the CDR3 is TGTGCCTGGAGTGTAGGACAGGGGTTAAAGAATGAGCAGTTCTTC. This translates into CAWSVGQGLKNEQFF.

This clonotype was picked up a small number of times. This sequence joins TRBV5-1 and TRBJ2-6, with TRBD1 as a possible D gene (5 bases). The germline V and J ends were trimmed by 4 bases and 0 bases, with 8 bases remaining between them. Germline V gene lookup returns CDR1 SGHRS and CDR2 YFSETQ. The CDR3 is made up of 15 amino acids. CDR3 coding DNA: TGCGCCAGCAGCGTGACAGCCTCTGGGGCCAACGTCCTGACTTTC. This codes for CASSVTASGANVLTF.

CDR3 sequence reads: CASSGLDYRTNTGELFF. DNA for the CDR3: TGTGCCAGCAGTGGGCTGGACTACAGAACGAACACCGGGGAGCTGTTTTTT. The gene calls are TRBV2 and TRBJ2-2; possibly TRBD2 for D (6 bases). CDR1 is SNHLY, CDR2 FYNNEI, per germline. V shed 4 bases and J shed 0 bases, with 15 bases lying between them. The CDR3 runs 17 residues. The whole variable domain, remainder taken from reference TRBV2 and TRBJ2-2, is EPEVTQTPSHQVTQMGQEVILRCVPISNHLYFYWYRQILGQKVEFLVSFYNNEISEKSEIFDDQFSVERPDGSNFTLKIRSTKLEDSAMYFCASSGLDYRTNTGELFFGEGSRLTVL.

V gene TRBV5-4 combines with J gene TRBJ2-5; D is undetermined. The germline gives CDR1 SGHNT, CDR2 YYREEE (reference sequence). The CDR3 consists of 14 residues. V dropped 0 bases and J dropped 4 bases, with 10 bases sitting between them. CDR3 sequence reads: CASSLVGLGETQYF. The CDR3 DNA reads TGTGCCAGCAGCTTGGTCGGTTTGGGAGAGACCCAGTACTTC.

In this sample, this clonotype turned up a few times. This chain links TRBV4-2 with TRBJ2-7; the D gene could be TRBD1 or TRBD2 (5 bases each). The V end lost 5 bases, the J end lost 6 bases, and 17 bases lay between the germline ends. Germline loops: CDR1 LGHNA, CDR2 YNFKEQ. CDR3 length: 14 amino acids. The CDR3 DNA is TGTGCCAGCAGCACCCTGACGGGGCGGTCCGAGCAGTACTTC. Protein sequence: CASSTLTGRSEQYF.

CDR3 sequence: CASTATASGNLYEQYF. Written as DNA, the CDR3 is TGTGCCAGCACCGCTACGGCATCGGGCAACCTCTACGAGCAGTACTTC. This chain uses TRBV6-5 with TRBJ2-7; D remains ambiguous. This CDR3 is 16 amino acids long. Trimming removed 7 bases at V and 3 bases at J, with 22 bases between. In germline, CDR1 is MNHEY, CDR2 SVGAGI.

The J gene is TRBJ2-1, the V gene TRBV20-1, with 11 bases aligning to TRBD2. The germline V gene has CDR1 DFQATT and CDR2 SNEGSKA (reference sequence). This CDR3 comprises 18 residues. V was pared by 5 bases and J by 5 bases, with 17 bases of the junction left unmatched. This chain's CDR3 is CSAEPSGGSPQAHNEQFF. The CDR3 nucleotides are TGCAGTGCTGAACCTAGCGGGGGGAGCCCCCAGGCGCACAATGAGCAGTTCTTC.

This clonotype was seen a handful of times. Written as DNA, the CDR3 is TGTGCCATCAGTGGTGCCCAGGGGAGGTCCACCTTC. It is translated as CAISGAQGRSTF. The chain recombines TRBV10-3 with TRBJ1-2, with a tentative D call TRBD1 (6 bases). Per germline, CDR1 ENHRY and CDR2 SYGVKD. The CDR3 sequence is 12 residues long. The V end lost 4 bases, the J end lost 13 bases, and 16 bases lay between the germline ends.

This clonotype was recorded a few times. This rearrangement joins TRBV7-9 to TRBJ2-3; D not certain. Germline V gives CDR1 SEHNR, CDR2 FQNEAQ (reference sequence). With 2 bases removed from V and 5 bases from J, the gap between germline ends came to 8 bases. The CDR3 length is 13 residues. The chain's CDR3 is CASSLTYVDTQYF. CDR3 DNA: TGTGCCAGCAGCTTAACGTATGTAGATACGCAGTATTTT.

This chain links TRBV27 with TRBJ1-2; D perhaps matches TRBD1 (5 bases). The CDR3 covers 13 residues. CDR1 is MNHEY and CDR2 is SMNVEV in the germline V gene (reference sequence). V lost 0 bases and J 4 bases, leaving 6 bases between the germline ends. The CDR3 loop reads CASSLSTAYGYTF. DNA of the CDR3: TGTGCCAGCAGTTTATCGACAGCCTATGGCTACACCTTC.

This clonotype appeared a few times. J is TRBJ1-1 and V is TRBV6-5; possibly TRBD1 for D (6 bases). V lost 6 bases to trimming and J lost 10 bases, with 24 bases between them. This CDR3 has 15 residues. CDR1 and CDR2 (germline): MNHEY, SVGAGI. DNA of the CDR3: TGTGCCAGCAGCCGGGGGGCAGGGGAGATTTTAGGAGCTTTCTTT. This codes for CASSRGAGEILGAFF.